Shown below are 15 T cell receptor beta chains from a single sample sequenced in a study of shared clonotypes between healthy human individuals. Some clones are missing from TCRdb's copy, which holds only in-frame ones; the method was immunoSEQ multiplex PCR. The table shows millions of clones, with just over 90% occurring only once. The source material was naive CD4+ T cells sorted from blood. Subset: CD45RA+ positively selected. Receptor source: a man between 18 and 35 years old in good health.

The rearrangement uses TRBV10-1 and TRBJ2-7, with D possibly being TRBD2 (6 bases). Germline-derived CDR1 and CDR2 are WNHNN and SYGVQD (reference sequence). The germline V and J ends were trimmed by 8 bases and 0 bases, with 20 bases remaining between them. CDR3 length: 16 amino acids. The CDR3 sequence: CASSPRKGLSSYEQYF. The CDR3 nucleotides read TGCGCCAGCTCCCCGCGGAAGGGACTCAGCTCCTACGAGCAGTACTTC.

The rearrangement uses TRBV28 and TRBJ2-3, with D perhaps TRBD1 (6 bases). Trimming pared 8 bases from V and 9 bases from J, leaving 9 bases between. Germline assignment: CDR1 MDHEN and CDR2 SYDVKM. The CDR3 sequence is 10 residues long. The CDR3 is CASGGQTQYF. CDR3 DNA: TGTGCCAGCGGGGGCCAGACGCAGTATTTT. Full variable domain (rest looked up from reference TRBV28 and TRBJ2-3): DVKVTQSSRYLVKRTGEKVFLECVQDMDHENMFWYRQDPGLGLRLIYFSYDVKMKEKGDIPEGYSVSREKKERFSLILESASTNQTSMYLCASGGQTQYFGPGTRLTVL.

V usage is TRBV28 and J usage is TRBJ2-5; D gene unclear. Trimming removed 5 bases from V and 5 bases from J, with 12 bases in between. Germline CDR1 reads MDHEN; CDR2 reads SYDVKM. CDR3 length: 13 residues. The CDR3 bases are TGTGCCAGCAGTCTACTCAGTGGGGAGACCCAGTACTTC. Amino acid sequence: CASSLLSGETQYF.

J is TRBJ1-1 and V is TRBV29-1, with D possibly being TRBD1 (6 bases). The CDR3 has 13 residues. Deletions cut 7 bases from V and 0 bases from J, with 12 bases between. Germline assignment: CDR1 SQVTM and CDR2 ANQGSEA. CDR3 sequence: CSGTEVMNTEAFF. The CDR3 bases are TGCAGCGGGACAGAAGTCATGAACACTGAAGCTTTCTTT.

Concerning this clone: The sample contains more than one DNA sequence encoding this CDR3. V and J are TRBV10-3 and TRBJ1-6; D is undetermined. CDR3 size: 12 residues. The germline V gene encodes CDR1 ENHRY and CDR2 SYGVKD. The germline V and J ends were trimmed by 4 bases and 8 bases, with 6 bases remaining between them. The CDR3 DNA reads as TGTGCCATCAGTGTTGGCGATTCACCCCTCCACTTT. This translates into CAISVGDSPLHF.

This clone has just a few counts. Here the CDR3 DNA reads TGCGCCAGCAGAGGGACAGGGATGGACACTGAAGCTTTCTTT. Translated, it gives CASRGTGMDTEAFF. The chain carries TRBV10-1 and TRBJ1-1, with 9 nucleotides matching TRBD1. V shed 6 bases and J 3 bases; nucleotides not matched to a gene: 5. The CDR3 has 14 residues. The germline V gene encodes CDR1 WNHNN and CDR2 SYGVQD (reference sequence).

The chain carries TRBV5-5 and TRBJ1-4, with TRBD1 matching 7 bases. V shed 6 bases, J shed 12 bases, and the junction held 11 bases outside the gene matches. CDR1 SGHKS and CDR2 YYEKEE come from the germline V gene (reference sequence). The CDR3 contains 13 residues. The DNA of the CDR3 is TGTGCCAGCAACACAGGGGAATTGGGGGAACTGTTTTTT. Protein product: CASNTGELGELFF. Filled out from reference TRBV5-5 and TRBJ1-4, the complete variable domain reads DAGVTQSPTHLIKTRGQQVTLRCSPISGHKSVSWYQQVLGQGPQFIFQYYEKEERGRGNFPDRFSARQFPNYSSELNVNALLLGDSALYLCASNTGELGELFFGSGTQLSVL.

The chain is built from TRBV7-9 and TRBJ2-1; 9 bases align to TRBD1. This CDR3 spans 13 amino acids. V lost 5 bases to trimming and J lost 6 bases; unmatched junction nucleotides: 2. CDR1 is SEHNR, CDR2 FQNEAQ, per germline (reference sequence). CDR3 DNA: TGTGCCAGCAGCCCGGACAGGGGCAATGAGCAGTTCTTC. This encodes CASSPDRGNEQFF.

The CDR3 nucleotides are TGCGCCAGCAGCCGAGGGACAGTTCAAAATGAAAAACTGTTTTTT. This sequence encodes CASSRGTVQNEKLFF. The rearrangement links TRBV4-1 to TRBJ1-4, with 7 bases fitting TRBD1. There are 15 residues in the CDR3. Germline assignment: CDR1 MGHRA and CDR2 YSYEKL. Trimming cost V 4 bases and J 5 bases; bases outside gene matches: 7.

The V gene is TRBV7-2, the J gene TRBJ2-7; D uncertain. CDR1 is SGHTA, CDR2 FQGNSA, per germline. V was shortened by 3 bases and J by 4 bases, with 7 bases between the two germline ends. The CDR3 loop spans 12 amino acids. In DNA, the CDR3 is TGTGCCAGCAGCTTTTTCCCTTACGAGCAGTACTTC. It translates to CASSFFPYEQYF. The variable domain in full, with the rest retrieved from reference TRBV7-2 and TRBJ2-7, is GAGVSQSPSNKVTEKGKDVELRCDPISGHTALYWYRQSLGQGLEFLIYFQGNSAPDKSGLPSDRFSAERTGGSVSTLTIQRTQQEDSAVYLCASSFFPYEQYFGPGTRLTVT.

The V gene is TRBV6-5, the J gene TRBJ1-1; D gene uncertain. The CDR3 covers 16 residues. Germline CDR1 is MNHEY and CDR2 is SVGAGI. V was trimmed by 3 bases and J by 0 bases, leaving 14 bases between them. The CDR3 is CASSYLRVTVNTEAFF. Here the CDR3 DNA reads TGTGCCAGCAGTTATTTGAGGGTCACCGTGAACACTGAAGCTTTCTTT.

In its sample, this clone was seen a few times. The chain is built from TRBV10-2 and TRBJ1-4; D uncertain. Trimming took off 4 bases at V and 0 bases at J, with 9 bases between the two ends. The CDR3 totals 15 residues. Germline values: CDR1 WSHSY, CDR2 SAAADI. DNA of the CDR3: TGCGCCAGCAGTGGGGGTGATGCAACTAATGAAAAACTGTTTTTT. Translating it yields CASSGGDATNEKLFF.

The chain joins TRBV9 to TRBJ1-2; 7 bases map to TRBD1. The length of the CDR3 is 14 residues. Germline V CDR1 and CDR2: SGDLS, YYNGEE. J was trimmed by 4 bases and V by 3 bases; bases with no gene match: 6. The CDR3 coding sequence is TGTGCCAGCAGCGGACGACAGGGAATCTATGGCTACACCTTC. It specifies CASSGRQGIYGYTF.

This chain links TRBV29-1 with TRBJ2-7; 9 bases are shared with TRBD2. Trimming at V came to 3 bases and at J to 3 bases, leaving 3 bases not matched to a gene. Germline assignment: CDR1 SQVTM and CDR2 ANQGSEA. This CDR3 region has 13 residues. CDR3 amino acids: CSVEISGSYEQYF. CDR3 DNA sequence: TGCAGCGTTGAGATTAGCGGGAGCTACGAGCAGTACTTC.

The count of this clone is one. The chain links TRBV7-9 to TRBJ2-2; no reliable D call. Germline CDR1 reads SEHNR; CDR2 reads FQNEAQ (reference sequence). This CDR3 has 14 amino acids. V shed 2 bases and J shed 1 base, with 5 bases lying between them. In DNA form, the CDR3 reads TGTGCCAGCAGCTTAAGAGGGAACACCGGGGAGCTGTTTTTT. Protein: CASSLRGNTGELFF. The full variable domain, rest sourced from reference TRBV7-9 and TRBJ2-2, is DTGVSQNPRHKITKRGQNVTFRCDPISEHNRLYWYRQTLGQGPEFLTYFQNEAQLEKSRLLSDRFSAERPKGSFSTLEIQRTEQGDSAMYLCASSLRGNTGELFFGEGSRLTVL.